This entry is about one TCR beta chain. Per the authors' pipeline: Estimated nucleated cell counts came from reference gene primer amplification. Clones were read by immunoSEQ multiplex PCR, and TCRdb kept only the in-frame ones, dropping some. The DNA was the basis for D and trimming; V, J and clone size are from that table. The sample lists roughly 140,000 clones, approximately 80% occurring once. The ends were cut back, 5 bases at V and 2 bases at J, with 10 bases in the middle. Germline CDR1 MNHEY, CDR2 SVGAGI. The CDR3 runs to 13 residues. These data belong to a study of blood T cell repertoires in COVID-19. Study information: Spain, Italy and the United States supplied samples that represented acute and convalescent COVID-19. PBMCs, B-cell-depleted T cells, or T cells provided the cDNA or gDNA that made up the material.

This chain links TRBV6-5 with TRBJ2-7, with D hard to call. The source material was peripheral blood. The sequence was obtained from a woman aged 45-65 years with acute or convalescent COVID-19. The DNA of the CDR3 is TGTGCCAGCAGTCTTGACGGAGCCTACGAGCAGTACTTC. This translates into CASSLDGAYEQYF.